This T cell receptor beta chain was found in a study of cytotoxic CD8 clonotypes in ibrutinib-treated CLL. Measured with immunoSEQ multiplex PCR; TCRdb has only the in-frame clones, and not every one. Among roughly 12,000 clones, roughly four fifths were seen once, and the ten largest hold approximately 24%. The CDR3 has 15 residues. Germline values: CDR1 SNHLY, CDR2 FYNNEI. V lost 4 bases and J lost 0, with 10 bases in between. This chain connects TRBV2 to TRBJ2-4; no definite D call. The sample consisted of PBMCs, taken at disease progression, from a patient treated with ibrutinib. The receptor's source is a human donor with chronic lymphocytic leukemia. CDR3 coding DNA: TGTGCCAGCAGTGTCACCGCCTCAGCCAAAAACATTCAGTACTTC. Protein sequence: CASSVTASAKNIQYF.